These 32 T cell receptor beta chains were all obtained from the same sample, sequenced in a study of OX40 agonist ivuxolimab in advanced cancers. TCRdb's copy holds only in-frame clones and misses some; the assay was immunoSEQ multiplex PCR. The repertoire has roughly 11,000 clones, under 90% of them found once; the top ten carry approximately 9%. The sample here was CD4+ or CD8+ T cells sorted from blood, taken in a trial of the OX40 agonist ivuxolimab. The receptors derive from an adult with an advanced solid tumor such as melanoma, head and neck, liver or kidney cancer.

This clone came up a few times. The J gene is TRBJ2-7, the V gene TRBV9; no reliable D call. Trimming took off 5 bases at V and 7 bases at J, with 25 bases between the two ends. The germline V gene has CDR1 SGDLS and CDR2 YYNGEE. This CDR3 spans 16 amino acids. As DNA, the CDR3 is TGTGCCAGCAGTCCTAAGGGATTGGACCGGCTGAAAGAGCAGTACTTC. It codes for CASSPKGLDRLKEQYF. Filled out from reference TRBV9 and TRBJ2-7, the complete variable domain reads DSGVTQTPKHLITATGQRVTLRCSPRSGDLSVYWYQQSLDQGLQFLIQYYNGEERAKGNILERFSAQQFPDLHSELNLSSLELGDSALYFCASSPKGLDRLKEQYFGPGTRLTVT.

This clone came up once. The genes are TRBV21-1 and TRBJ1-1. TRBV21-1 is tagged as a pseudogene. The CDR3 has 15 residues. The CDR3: CASSRGDGSNTEAFF. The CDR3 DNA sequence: TGTGCCAGCAGCAGGGGAGACGGTTCGAACACTGAAGCTTTCTTT.

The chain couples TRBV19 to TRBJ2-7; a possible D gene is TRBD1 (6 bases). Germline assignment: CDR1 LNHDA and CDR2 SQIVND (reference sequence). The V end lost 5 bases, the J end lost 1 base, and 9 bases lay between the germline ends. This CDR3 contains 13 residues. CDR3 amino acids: CASSLRGSYEQYF. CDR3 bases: TGTGCCAGTAGTCTCAGGGGATCCTACGAGCAGTACTTC.

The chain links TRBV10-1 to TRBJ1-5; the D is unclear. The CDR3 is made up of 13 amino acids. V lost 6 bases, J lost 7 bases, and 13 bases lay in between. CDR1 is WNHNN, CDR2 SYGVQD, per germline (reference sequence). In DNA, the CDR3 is TGCGCCAGCAGCAGAGGGTTGGGACAGCCCCAGCATTTT. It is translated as CASSRGLGQPQHF.

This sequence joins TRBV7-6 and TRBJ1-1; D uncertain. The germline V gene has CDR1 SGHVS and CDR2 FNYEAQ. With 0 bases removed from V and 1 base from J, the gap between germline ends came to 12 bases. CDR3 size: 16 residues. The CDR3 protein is CASSLASGWGNTEAFF. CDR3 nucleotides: TGTGCCAGCAGCTTAGCGTCGGGGTGGGGGAACACTGAAGCTTTCTTT.

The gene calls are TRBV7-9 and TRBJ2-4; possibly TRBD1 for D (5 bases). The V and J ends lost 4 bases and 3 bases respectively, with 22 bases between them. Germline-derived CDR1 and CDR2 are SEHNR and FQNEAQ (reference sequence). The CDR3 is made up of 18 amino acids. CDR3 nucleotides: TGTGCCAGCAGCTATCCCCCTCAATTGGGGCTTGGCAAAAACATTCAGTACTTC. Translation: CASSYPPQLGLGKNIQYF.

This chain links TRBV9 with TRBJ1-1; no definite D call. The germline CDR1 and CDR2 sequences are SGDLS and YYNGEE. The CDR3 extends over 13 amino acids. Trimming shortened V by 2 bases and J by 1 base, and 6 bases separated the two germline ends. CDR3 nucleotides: TGTGCCAGCAGCGTGGGTCCGAACACTGAAGCTTTCTTT. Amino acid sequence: CASSVGPNTEAFF. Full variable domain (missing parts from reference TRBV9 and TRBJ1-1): DSGVTQTPKHLITATGQRVTLRCSPRSGDLSVYWYQQSLDQGLQFLIQYYNGEERAKGNILERFSAQQFPDLHSELNLSSLELGDSALYFCASSVGPNTEAFFGQGTRLTVV.

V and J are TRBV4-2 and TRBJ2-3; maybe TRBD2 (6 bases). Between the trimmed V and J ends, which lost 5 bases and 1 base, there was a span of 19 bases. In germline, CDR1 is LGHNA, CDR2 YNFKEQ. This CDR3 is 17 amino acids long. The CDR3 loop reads CASSSLGGGFGTDTQYF. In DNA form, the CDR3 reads TGTGCCAGCAGCTCACTGGGTGGGGGGTTTGGCACAGATACGCAGTATTTT.

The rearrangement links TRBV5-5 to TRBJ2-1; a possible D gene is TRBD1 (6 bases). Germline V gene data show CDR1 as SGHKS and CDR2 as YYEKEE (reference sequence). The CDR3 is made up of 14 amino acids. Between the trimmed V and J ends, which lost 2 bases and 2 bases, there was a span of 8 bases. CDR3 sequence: CASSFWGPYNEQFF. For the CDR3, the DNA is TGTGCCAGCAGCTTCTGGGGGCCCTACAATGAGCAGTTCTTC.

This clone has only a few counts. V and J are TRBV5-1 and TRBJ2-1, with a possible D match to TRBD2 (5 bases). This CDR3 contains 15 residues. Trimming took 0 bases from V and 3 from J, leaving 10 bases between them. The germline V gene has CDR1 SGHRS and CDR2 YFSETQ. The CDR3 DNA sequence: TGCGCCAGCAGCTTGGAGGCAGCGGTCTACAATGAGCAGTTCTTC. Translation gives CASSLEAAVYNEQFF.

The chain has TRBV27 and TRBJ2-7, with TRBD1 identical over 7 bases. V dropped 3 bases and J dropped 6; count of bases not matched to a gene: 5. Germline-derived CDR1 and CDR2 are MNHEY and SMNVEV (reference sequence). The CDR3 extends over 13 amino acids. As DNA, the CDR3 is TGTGCCAGCAGTTTGGGGCAGGGGGTCGAGCAGTACTTC. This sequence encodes CASSLGQGVEQYF.

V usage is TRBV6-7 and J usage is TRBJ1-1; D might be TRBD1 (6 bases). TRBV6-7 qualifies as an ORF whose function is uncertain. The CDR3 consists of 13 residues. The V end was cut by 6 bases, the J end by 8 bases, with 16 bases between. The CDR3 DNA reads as TGTGCCAGCAGAAGGGGGGAGCCAGTAGAAGCTTTCTTT. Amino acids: CASRRGEPVEAFF.

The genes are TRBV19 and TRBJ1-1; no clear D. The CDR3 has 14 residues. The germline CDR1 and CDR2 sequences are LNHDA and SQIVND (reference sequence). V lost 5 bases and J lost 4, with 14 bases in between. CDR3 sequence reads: CASSPPRAATEAFF. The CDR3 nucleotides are TGTGCCAGTAGTCCACCGAGGGCAGCCACTGAAGCTTTCTTT.

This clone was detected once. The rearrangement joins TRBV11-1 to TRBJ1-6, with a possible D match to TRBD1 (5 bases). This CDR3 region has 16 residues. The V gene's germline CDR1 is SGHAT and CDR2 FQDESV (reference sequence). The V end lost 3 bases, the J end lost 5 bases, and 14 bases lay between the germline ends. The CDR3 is CASSFDGTADNSPLHF. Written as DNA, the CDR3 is TGTGCCAGCAGCTTTGACGGGACGGCCGATAATTCACCCCTCCACTTT.

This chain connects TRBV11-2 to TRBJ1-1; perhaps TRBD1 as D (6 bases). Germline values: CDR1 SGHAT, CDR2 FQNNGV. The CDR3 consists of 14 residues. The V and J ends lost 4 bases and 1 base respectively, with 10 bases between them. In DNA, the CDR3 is TGTGCCAGCAGCTCGGGACACAAGAACACTGAAGCTTTCTTT. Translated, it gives CASSSGHKNTEAFF.

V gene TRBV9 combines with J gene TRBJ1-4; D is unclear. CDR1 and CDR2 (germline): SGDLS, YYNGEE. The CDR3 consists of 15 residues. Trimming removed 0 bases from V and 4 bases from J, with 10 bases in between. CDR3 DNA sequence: TGTGCCAGCAGCGTAGAGAATTCGTATAATGAAAAACTGTTTTTT. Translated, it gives CASSVENSYNEKLFF.

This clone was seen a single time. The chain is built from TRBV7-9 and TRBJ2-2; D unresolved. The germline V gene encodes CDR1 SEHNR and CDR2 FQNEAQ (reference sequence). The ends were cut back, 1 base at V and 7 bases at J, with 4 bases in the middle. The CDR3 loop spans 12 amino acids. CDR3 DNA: TGTGCCAGCAGCTTAGTGGGCGGGGAGCTGTTTTTT. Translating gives CASSLVGGELFF.

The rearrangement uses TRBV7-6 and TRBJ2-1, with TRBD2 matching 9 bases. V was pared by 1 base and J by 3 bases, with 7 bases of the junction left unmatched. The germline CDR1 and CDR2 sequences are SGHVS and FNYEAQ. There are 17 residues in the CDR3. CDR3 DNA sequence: TGTGCCAGCAGCTTAGTGGTAGCGGGGGAGTTCTACAATGAGCAGTTCTTC. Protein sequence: CASSLVVAGEFYNEQFF.

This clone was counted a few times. CDR3 coding DNA: TGTGCCAGCAGTTTTTTAACAGGGGGACCGGAGACCCAGTACTTC. It encodes CASSFLTGGPETQYF. The chain couples TRBV28 to TRBJ2-5; 8 bases agree with TRBD1. The trim removed 3 bases at V and 5 bases at J, leaving 8 bases unmatched. CDR3 length equals 15 residues. CDR1 is MDHEN and CDR2 is SYDVKM in the germline V gene.

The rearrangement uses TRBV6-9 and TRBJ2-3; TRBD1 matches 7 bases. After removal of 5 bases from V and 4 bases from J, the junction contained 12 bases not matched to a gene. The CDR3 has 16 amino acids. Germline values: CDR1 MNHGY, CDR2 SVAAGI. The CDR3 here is CASSESQGDRADTQYF. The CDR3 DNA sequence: TGTGCCAGCAGTGAATCTCAGGGGGACCGTGCAGATACGCAGTATTTT.

This CDR3 reads CASSGVYNEQFF. The CDR3 nucleotides are TGTGCCAGCTCGGGGGTGTACAATGAGCAGTTCTTC. This chain joins TRBV5-6 and TRBJ2-1; perhaps TRBD2 as D (6 bases). The CDR3 covers 12 residues. Germline CDR1 and CDR2: SGHDT and YYEEEE. Trimming left V 7 bases short and J 4 bases short, with 9 bases between. The entire variable domain, with the rest obtained from reference TRBV5-6 and TRBJ2-1, is as follows: DAGVTQSPTHLIKTRGQQVTLRCSPKSGHDTVSWYQQALGQGPQFIFQYYEEEERQRGNFPDRFSGHQFPNYSSELNVNALLLGDSALYLCASSGVYNEQFFGPGTRLTVL.

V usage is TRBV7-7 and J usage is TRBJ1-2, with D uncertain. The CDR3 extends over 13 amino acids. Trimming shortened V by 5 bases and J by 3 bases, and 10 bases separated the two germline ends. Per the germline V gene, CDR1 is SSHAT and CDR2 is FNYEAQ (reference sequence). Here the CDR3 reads CASSPGGDYGYTF. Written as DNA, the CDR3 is TGTGCCAGCAGCCCTGGTGGGGACTATGGCTACACCTTC.

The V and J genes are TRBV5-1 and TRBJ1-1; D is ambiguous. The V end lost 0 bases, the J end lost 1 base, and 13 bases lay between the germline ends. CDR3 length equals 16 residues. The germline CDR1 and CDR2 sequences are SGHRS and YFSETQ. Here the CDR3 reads CASSLANELSNTEAFF. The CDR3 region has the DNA TGCGCCAGCAGCTTGGCCAACGAACTCTCGAACACTGAAGCTTTCTTT. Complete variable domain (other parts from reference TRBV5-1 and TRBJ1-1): KAGVTQTPRYLIKTRGQQVTLSCSPISGHRSVSWYQQTPGQGLQFLFEYFSETQRNKGNFPGRFSGRQFSNSRSEMNVSTLELGDSALYLCASSLANELSNTEAFFGQGTRLTVV.

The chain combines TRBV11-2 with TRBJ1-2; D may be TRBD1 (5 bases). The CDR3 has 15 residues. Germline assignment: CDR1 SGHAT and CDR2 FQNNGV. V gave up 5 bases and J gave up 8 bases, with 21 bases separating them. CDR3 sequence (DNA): TGTGCCAGCAGCCATGGGTCAACAGGCCTAAGGGGCTACACCTTC. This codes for CASSHGSTGLRGYTF.

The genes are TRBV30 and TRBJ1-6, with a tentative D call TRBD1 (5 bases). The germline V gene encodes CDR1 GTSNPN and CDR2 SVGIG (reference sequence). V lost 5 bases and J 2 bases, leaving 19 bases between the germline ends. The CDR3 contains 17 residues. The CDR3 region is CAWGHSNPRPYNSPLHF. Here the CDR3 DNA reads TGTGCCTGGGGACACTCAAACCCGAGGCCCTATAATTCACCCCTCCACTTT.

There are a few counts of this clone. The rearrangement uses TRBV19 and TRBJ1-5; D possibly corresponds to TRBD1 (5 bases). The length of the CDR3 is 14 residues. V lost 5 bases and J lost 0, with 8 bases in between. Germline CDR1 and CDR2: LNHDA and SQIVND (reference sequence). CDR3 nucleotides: TGTGCCAGTAGTTGGGGGAATAGCAATCAGCCCCAGCATTTT. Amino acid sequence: CASSWGNSNQPQHF.

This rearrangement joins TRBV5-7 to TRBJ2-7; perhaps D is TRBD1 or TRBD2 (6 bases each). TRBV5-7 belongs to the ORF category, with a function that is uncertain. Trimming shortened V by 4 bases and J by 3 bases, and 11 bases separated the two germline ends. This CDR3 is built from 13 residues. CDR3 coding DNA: TGTGCCAGCAGCGGTGGAGGGGGCTACGAGCAGTACTTC. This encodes CASSGGGGYEQYF.

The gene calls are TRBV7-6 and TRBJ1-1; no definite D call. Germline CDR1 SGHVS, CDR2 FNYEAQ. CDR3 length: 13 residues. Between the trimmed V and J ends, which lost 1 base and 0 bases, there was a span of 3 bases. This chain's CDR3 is CASSLELNTEAFF. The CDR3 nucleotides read TGTGCCAGCAGCTTAGAGCTGAACACTGAAGCTTTCTTT.

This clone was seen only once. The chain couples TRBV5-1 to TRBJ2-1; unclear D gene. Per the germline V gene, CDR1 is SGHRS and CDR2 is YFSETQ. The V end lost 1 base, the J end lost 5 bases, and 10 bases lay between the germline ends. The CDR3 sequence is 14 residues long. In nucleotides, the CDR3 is TGCGCCAGCAGCTTGTATAGGCAGAACAATGAGCAGTTCTTC. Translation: CASSLYRQNNEQFF.

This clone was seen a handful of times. The CDR3 DNA reads TGTGCCAGCAGCTCCTCTCCAGGAACAACTAATGAAAAACTGTTTTTT. Protein sequence: CASSSSPGTTNEKLFF. The J gene is TRBJ1-4, the V gene TRBV7-9; D gene unclear. From germline, CDR1 is SEHNR and CDR2 FQNEAQ (reference sequence). The CDR3 runs 16 residues. Trimming left V 4 bases short and J 0 bases short, with 12 bases between.

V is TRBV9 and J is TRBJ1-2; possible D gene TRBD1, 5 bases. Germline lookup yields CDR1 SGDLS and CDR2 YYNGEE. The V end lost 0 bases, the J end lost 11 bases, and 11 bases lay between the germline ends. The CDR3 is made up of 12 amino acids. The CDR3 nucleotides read TGTGCCAGCAGCGTAGGACAGCTTGGGTACACCTTC. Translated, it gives CASSVGQLGYTF. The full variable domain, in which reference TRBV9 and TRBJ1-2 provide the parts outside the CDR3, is DSGVTQTPKHLITATGQRVTLRCSPRSGDLSVYWYQQSLDQGLQFLIQYYNGEERAKGNILERFSAQQFPDLHSELNLSSLELGDSALYFCASSVGQLGYTFGSGTRLTVV.

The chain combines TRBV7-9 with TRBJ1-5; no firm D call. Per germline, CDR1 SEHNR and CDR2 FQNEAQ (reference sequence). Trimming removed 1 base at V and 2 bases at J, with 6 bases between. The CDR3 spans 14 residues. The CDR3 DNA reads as TGTGCCAGCAGCTTAGGTGGGGGCAATCAGCCCCAGCATTTT. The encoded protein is CASSLGGGNQPQHF.